A selection of T cell receptor beta chains follows, all from one sample in a study of T cells after yellow fever vaccination. MiXCR, run by TCRdb on the 5' RACE reads, gives a single entry per CDR3 protein. The sample shows 500,000 to 650,000 distinct CDR3 sequences, 17% of them seen only once. The sequenced sample was PBMCs, obtained more than 4 days after the first yellow fever vaccination. The source is a man between 18 and 35 years old who received the YFV17D yellow fever vaccine. The CDR3 runs from the conserved cysteine through the conserved F or W. D genes are given only for firm matches. A row's size may be missing; if present it is once, few, many or a size class.

D gene,V gene,clone size,J gene,CDR3 length,CDR3 protein,CDR3 DNA
-,TRBV7-9,few,TRBJ2-5,15,CASSERSGPQETQYF,TGTGCCAGCAGCGAAAGGTCAGGGCCCCAAGAGACCCAGTACTTC
-,TRBV5-1,-,TRBJ2-5,16,CASSPAARGWGETQYF,TGCGCCAGCAGCCCCGCTGCTCGGGGCTGGGGAGAGACCCAGTACTTC
TRBD2,TRBV9,few,TRBJ2-1,15,CASSVGAGAYNEQFF,TGTGCCAGCAGCGTAGGGGCGGGGGCCTACAATGAGCAGTTCTTC
-,TRBV27,many,TRBJ2-2,19,CASVVGGSGGKRRTGELFF,TGTGCCAGCGTCGTTGGGGGGTCCGGGGGCAAAAGGAGGACCGGGGAGCTGTTTTTT
-,TRBV6-2/TRBV6-3,-,TRBJ2-7,14,CATERQADSYEQYF,TGTGCCACTGAGAGACAGGCCGACTCCTACGAGCAGTACTTC
-,TRBV5-4,few,TRBJ1-1,14,CASSLAVQNTEAFF,TGTGCCAGCAGCTTGGCCGTCCAGAACACTGAAGCTTTCTTT
-,TRBV12-3/TRBV12-4,-,TRBJ1-4,14,CASRGSYLDEKLFF,TGTGCCAGCAGGGGCAGTTATCTGGATGAAAAACTGTTTTTT
-,TRBV7-3,-,TRBJ2-2,12,CASSPEGGELFF,TGTGCCAGCAGCCCCGAGGGGGGGGAGCTGTTTTTT
-,TRBV9,-,TRBJ2-6,17,CASSLSVSSSGANVLTF,TGTGCCAGCAGCCTGTCGGTTAGCAGCTCTGGGGCCAACGTCCTGACTTTC
-,TRBV7-2,-,TRBJ1-3,14,CASRGGLTRNTIYF,TGTGCCAGCAGGGGGGGGCTAACCCGGAACACCATATATTTT
-,TRBV6-1,few,TRBJ1-6,16,CASSEYRLEYNSPLHF,TGTGCCAGCAGTGAATACCGTCTTGAGTATAATTCACCCCTCCACTTT
TRBD2,TRBV5-1,-,TRBJ2-1,15,CASSLSPGGANEQFF,TGCGCCAGCAGCTTGAGTCCGGGGGGGGCCAATGAGCAGTTCTTC
-,TRBV7-6,-,TRBJ2-2,15,CASSGRRLNTGELFF,TGTGCCAGCAGCGGACGGAGACTGAACACCGGGGAGCTGTTTTTT
-,TRBV5-1,few,TRBJ2-1,14,CASSLISPYNEQFF,TGCGCCAGCAGCCTGATTTCCCCCTACAATGAGCAGTTCTTC
TRBD1,TRBV20-1,-,TRBJ2-5,16,CSARRGNRGAAETQYF,TGCAGTGCTAGACGGGGAAACAGGGGCGCGGCAGAGACCCAGTACTTC
TRBD1,TRBV5-4,-,TRBJ1-4,16,CASSPGGGTGREKLFF,TGTGCCAGCAGCCCTGGAGGGGGGACAGGGCGTGAAAAACTGTTTTTT
-,TRBV5-4,-,TRBJ1-1,15,CASSLANGFGTEAFF,TGTGCCAGCAGCTTGGCCAATGGGTTCGGCACTGAAGCTTTCTTT
-,TRBV4-3,-,TRBJ1-2,15,CASSRREMGGGGYTF,TGCGCCAGCAGCCGAAGGGAAATGGGGGGTGGAGGCTACACCTTC
-,TRBV4-3,once,TRBJ2-2,16,CASSQDFAGATGELFF,TGCGCCAGCAGCCAAGATTTTGCAGGGGCAACCGGGGAGCTGTTTTTT
TRBD1,TRBV20-1,few,TRBJ2-3,15,CSARLAGGRSDTQYF,TGCAGTGCTAGACTGGCAGGGGGACGTTCAGATACGCAGTATTTT
-,TRBV12-3/TRBV12-4,many,TRBJ1-5,12,CASSLDFGPQHF,TGTGCCAGCAGTTTAGATTTTGGGCCCCAGCATTTT
-,TRBV4-1,many,TRBJ2-3,14,CASSQERGGDTQYF,TGCGCCAGCAGCCAAGAGCGGGGCGGGGATACGCAGTATTTT
-,TRBV27,few,TRBJ1-5,17,CASSLWWAPGGSQPQHF,TGTGCCAGCAGTTTGTGGTGGGCCCCGGGCGGTAGTCAGCCCCAGCATTTT
-,TRBV6-2/TRBV6-3,-,TRBJ2-3,16,CASSYHSGGSTDTQYF,TGTGCCAGCAGTTACCATTCCGGGGGCAGCACAGATACGCAGTATTTT
TRBD1,TRBV5-1,few,TRBJ1-2,15,CASSLTGQDRYGYTF,TGCGCCAGCAGCTTGACTGGACAGGACCGTTATGGCTACACCTTC
-,TRBV4-3,few,TRBJ2-3,14,CASSRQVGTDTQYF,TGCGCCAGCAGTCGACAGGTTGGCACAGATACGCAGTATTTT
-,TRBV3-1,few,TRBJ2-7,15,CASSQNGREVDEQYF,TGTGCCAGCAGCCAAAACGGAAGGGAGGTAGACGAGCAGTACTTC
TRBD1,TRBV7-2,few,TRBJ1-2,13,CASSYTGDYGYTF,TGTGCCAGCAGCTATACAGGGGACTATGGCTACACCTTC
-,TRBV5-5,few,TRBJ2-5,14,CASSGLGGGETQYF,TGTGCCAGCAGCGGCCTGGGGGGAGGAGAGACCCAGTACTTC
-,TRBV28,-,TRBJ1-6,14,CASRIPRRDSPLHF,TGTGCCAGCAGGATACCGCGGAGGGATTCACCCCTCCACTTT
-,TRBV7-3,-,TRBJ2-2,14,CASSGDPGAGELFF,TGTGCCAGCAGCGGGGACCCGGGAGCCGGGGAGCTGTTTTTT
-,TRBV5-1,many,TRBJ1-4,13,CASSLGGNEKLFF,TGCGCCAGCAGCTTGGGGGGTAATGAAAAACTGTTTTTT
-,TRBV15,few,TRBJ1-2,15,CATSRERRLNYGYTF,TGTGCCACCAGCAGAGAACGCAGACTTAACTATGGCTACACCTTC
-,TRBV24-1,few,TRBJ1-6,12,CATRGGNSPLHF,TGTGCCACCAGGGGAGGGAATTCACCCCTCCACTTT
TRBD1,TRBV20-1,few,TRBJ2-1,15,CSASPRTGSYNEQFF,TGCAGTGCAAGCCCCAGGACAGGGTCCTACAATGAGCAGTTCTTC
-,TRBV2,-,TRBJ2-3,12,CASRDYPGLPYF,TGTGCCAGCAGAGACTACCCGGGACTTCCGTATTTT
TRBD1,TRBV4-2,-,TRBJ1-2,15,CASSQVDRGLDGYTF,TGTGCCAGCAGCCAAGTGGACAGGGGGTTAGATGGCTACACCTTC
-,TRBV5-5,-,TRBJ1-1,16,CASSGGQAPMNTEAFF,TGTGCCAGCAGCGGGGGGCAAGCACCCATGAACACTGAAGCTTTCTTT
TRBD2,TRBV7-2,-,TRBJ2-3,17,CASSLALAGGTTDTQYF,TGTGCCAGCAGCTTAGCACTAGCGGGGGGAACCACAGATACGCAGTATTTT
TRBD1,TRBV9,-,TRBJ1-2,13,CASSVDPGGGYTF,TGTGCCAGCAGCGTAGACCCAGGGGGAGGCTACACCTTC
TRBD1,TRBV10-3,few,TRBJ1-2,15,CAISQSGTGFYGYTF,TGTGCCATCAGTCAGTCCGGGACAGGGTTTTATGGCTACACCTTC
-,TRBV5-1,-,TRBJ2-6,15,CASSLRESGANVLTF,TGCGCCAGCAGCTTGCGGGAATCTGGGGCCAACGTCCTGACTTTC
-,TRBV4-1,-,TRBJ1-1,15,CASSQVPRPNTEAFF,TGCGCCAGCAGCCAAGTCCCACGTCCGAACACTGAAGCTTTCTTT
-,TRBV7-3,few,TRBJ2-6,17,CASSFPGKSSGANVLTF,TGTGCCAGCAGCTTCCCCGGCAAATCCTCTGGGGCCAACGTCCTGACTTTC
-,TRBV19,few,TRBJ2-1,16,CASSITGSASYNEQFF,TGTGCCAGTAGTATCACAGGAAGTGCCTCCTACAATGAGCAGTTCTTC
-,TRBV6-2/TRBV6-3,-,TRBJ2-5,15,CASSRTLVGQETQYF,TGTGCCAGCAGCCGGACGTTGGTAGGCCAAGAGACCCAGTACTTC
-,TRBV4-2,few,TRBJ2-3,13,CASSQGQADTQYF,TGTGCCAGCAGCCAGGGGCAGGCAGATACGCAGTATTTT
-,TRBV9,-,TRBJ2-1,12,CASSGRANEQFF,TGTGCCAGCAGCGGGCGGGCAAATGAGCAGTTCTTC
-,TRBV4-1,few,TRBJ2-4,16,CASSPSRGRGGNIQYF,TGCGCCAGCAGCCCCAGTCGGGGGAGAGGTGGAAACATTCAGTACTTC
TRBD1,TRBV10-3,-,TRBJ2-2,16,CAISEWTGGYTGELFF,TGTGCCATCAGTGAGTGGACAGGGGGCTACACCGGGGAGCTGTTTTTT
-,TRBV6-6,-,TRBJ1-1,12,CASSGSNTEAFF,TGTGCCAGCAGTGGGTCGAACACTGAAGCTTTCTTT
-,TRBV27,-,TRBJ2-2,12,CASSHTTGELFF,TGTGCCAGCAGCCATACGACCGGGGAGCTGTTTTTT
-,TRBV29-1,-,TRBJ2-6,13,CSIRGSGANVLTF,TGCAGCATTCGGGGGTCTGGGGCCAACGTCCTGACTTTC
-,TRBV12-3/TRBV12-4,-,TRBJ2-7,13,CATRTGPWNEQYF,TGTGCCACCCGAACCGGTCCGTGGAACGAGCAGTACTTC
-,TRBV7-8,-,TRBJ2-6,16,CASSASDISGANVLTF,TGTGCCAGCAGCGCCTCCGACATCTCTGGGGCCAACGTCCTGACTTTC
-,TRBV5-4,-,TRBJ2-3,14,CASSQGVAADTQYF,TGTGCCAGCAGCCAGGGGGTAGCGGCAGATACGCAGTATTTT
-,TRBV4-3,-,TRBJ1-3,12,CASSQRGNTIYF,TGCGCCAGCAGCCAAAGAGGAAACACCATATATTTT
-,TRBV19,-,TRBJ2-6,17,CASSIARGYSGANVLTF,TGTGCCAGTAGTATAGCCCGAGGTTACTCTGGGGCCAACGTCCTGACTTTC
-,TRBV7-3,few,TRBJ2-6,17,CASSQHTWGSGANVLTF,TGTGCCAGCAGCCAACACACTTGGGGCTCTGGGGCCAACGTCCTGACTTTC